This T cell receptor (beta chain) is drawn from a study of human T cells and chemical hapten exposure. Study summary: Chiefly female patients presented with alopecia areata, totalis or universalis.

TCRdb called the RACE reads again in MiXCR, with one record for every CDR3 protein. The repertoire holds about 160,000 distinct CDR3 sequences, with 25% to 35% as singletons. This clonotype came up once. Its specificity is not known. Regarding the study as a whole: Controls formed significantly fewer large CDR3 similarity clusters than expanded TCRs did.

Time point of the sample: patch test 3, about 24 weeks after DPC sensitization. Treatment denoted: therapeutic diphenylcyclopropenone sensitization with weekly scalp DPC. This CDR3 comprises 12 residues. Germline loops: CDR1 SQVTM, CDR2 ANQGSEA. Trimming removed 2 bases at V and 2 bases at J, with 6 bases between. The sequencing here drew on whole blood, taken in connection with sensitization to the hapten diphenylcyclopropenone (DPC). This rearrangement joins TRBV29-1 to TRBJ1-2, with D hard to call. This clonotype was obtained from a woman between 18 and 29 years old with alopecia areata. Some clones in this sample may be carry-over from other donors' samples. The CDR3 reads CSVESRNYGYTF. CDR3 nucleotides: TGCAGCGTTGAATCCAGAAACTATGGCTACACCTTC. The whole variable domain, remainder taken from reference TRBV29-1 and TRBJ1-2, is SAVISQKPSRDICQRGTSLTIQCQVDSQVTMMFWYRQQPGQSLTLIATANQGSEATYESGFVIDKFPISRPNLTFSTLTVSNMSPEDSSIYLCSVESRNYGYTFGSGTRLTVV.